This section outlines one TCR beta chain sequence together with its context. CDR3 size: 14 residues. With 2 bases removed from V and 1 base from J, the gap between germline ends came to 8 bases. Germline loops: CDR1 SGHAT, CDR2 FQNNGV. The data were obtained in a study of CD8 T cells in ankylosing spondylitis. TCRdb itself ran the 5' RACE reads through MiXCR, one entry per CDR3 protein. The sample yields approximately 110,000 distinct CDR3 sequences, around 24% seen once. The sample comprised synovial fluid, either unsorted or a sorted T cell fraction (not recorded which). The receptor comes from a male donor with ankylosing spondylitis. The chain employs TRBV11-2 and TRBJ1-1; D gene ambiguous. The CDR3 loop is CASSLNGGNTEAFF. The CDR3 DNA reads TGTGCCAGCAGCTTAAATGGCGGGAACACTGAAGCTTTCTTT.